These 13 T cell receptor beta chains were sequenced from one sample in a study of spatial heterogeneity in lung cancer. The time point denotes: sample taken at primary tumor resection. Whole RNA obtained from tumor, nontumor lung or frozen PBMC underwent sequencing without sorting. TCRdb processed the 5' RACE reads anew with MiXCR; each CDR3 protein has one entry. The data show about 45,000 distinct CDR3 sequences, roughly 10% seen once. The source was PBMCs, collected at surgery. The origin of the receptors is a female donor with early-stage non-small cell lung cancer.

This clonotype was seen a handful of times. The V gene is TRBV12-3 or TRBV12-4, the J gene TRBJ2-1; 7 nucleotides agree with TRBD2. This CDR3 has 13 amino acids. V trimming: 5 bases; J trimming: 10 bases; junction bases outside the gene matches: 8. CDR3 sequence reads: CASSPRRAGEQFF. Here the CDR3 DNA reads TGTGCCAGCAGTCCCCGACGAGCGGGGGAGCAGTTCTTC.

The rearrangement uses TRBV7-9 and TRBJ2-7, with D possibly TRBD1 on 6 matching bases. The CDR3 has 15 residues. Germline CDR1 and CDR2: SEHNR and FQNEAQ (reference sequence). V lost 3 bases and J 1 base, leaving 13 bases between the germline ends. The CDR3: CASSFGTGPSYEQYF. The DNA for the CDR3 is TGTGCCAGCAGCTTCGGTACAGGGCCATCCTACGAGCAGTACTTC.

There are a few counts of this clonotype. CDR3 loop: CASSYRGSGANVLTF. The CDR3 DNA reads TGTGCCAGCAGCTATCGGGGCTCTGGGGCCAACGTCCTGACTTTC. This chain links TRBV7-2 with TRBJ2-6; TRBD2 is a possible D gene (5 bases). This CDR3 has 15 amino acids. Between the trimmed V and J ends, which lost 4 bases and 0 bases, there was a span of 7 bases. CDR1 is SGHTA, CDR2 FQGNSA, per germline.

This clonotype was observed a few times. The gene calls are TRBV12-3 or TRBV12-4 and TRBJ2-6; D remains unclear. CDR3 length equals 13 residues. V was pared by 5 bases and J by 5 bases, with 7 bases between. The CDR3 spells CASSIDRANVLTF. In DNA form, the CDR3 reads TGTGCCAGCAGTATAGACAGGGCCAACGTCCTGACTTTC.

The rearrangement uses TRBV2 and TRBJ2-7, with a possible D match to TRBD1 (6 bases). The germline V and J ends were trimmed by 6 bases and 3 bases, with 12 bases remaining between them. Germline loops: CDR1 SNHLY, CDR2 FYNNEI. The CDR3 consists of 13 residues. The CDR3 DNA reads TGTGCCAGCAGCCGACGGGACAACTACGAGCAGTACTTC. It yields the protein CASSRRDNYEQYF.

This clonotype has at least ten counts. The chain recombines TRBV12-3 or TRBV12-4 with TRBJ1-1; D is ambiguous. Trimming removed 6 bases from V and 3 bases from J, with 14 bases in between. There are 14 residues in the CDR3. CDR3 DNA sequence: TGTGCCAGCAGGACCCCAGAGTGGGACACTGAAGCTTTCTTT. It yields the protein CASRTPEWDTEAFF.

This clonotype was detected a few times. The CDR3 region is CASSEVGQGDSPLHF. The CDR3 DNA sequence: TGTGCCAGCAGTGAAGTTGGACAGGGAGACTCACCCCTCCACTTT. The chain has TRBV2 and TRBJ1-6; 8 bases agree with TRBD1. Trimming at V came to 1 base and at J to 10 bases, leaving 6 bases not matched to a gene. This CDR3 region has 15 residues. Germline CDR1 and CDR2: SNHLY and FYNNEI.

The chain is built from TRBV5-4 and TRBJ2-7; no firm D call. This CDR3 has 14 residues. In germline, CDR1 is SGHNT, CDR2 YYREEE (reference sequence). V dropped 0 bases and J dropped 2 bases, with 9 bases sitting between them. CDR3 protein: CASSLALPPYEQYF. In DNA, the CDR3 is TGTGCCAGCAGCTTGGCTCTGCCCCCCTACGAGCAGTACTTC. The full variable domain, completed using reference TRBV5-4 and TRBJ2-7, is ETGVTQSPTHLIKTRGQQVTLRCSSQSGHNTVSWYQQALGQGPQFIFQYYREEENGRGNFPPRFSGLQFPNYSSELNVNALELDDSALYLCASSLALPPYEQYFGPGTRLTVT.

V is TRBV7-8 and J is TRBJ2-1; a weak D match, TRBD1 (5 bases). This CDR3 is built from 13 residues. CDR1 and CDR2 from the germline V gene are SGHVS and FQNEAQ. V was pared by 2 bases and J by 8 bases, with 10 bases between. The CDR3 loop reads CASSLLQGHEQFF. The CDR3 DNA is TGTGCCAGCAGCTTACTTCAGGGTCATGAGCAGTTCTTC.

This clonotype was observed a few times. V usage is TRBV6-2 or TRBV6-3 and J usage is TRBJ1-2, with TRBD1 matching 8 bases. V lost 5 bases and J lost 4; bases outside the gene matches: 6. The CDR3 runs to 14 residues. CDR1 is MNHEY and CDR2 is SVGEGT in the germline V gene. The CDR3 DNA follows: TGTGCCAGCAGTATACGACAGGGGAGCTATGGCTACACCTTC. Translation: CASSIRQGSYGYTF.

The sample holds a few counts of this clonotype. The chain's CDR3 is CASSFVPGLEPNEQFF. CDR3 DNA sequence: TGTGCCAGCAGCTTTGTACCGGGACTAGAGCCGAATGAGCAGTTCTTC. The V call is TRBV7-9, the J call TRBJ2-1, with 8 positions matching TRBD2. The length of the CDR3 is 16 residues. J gave up 7 bases and V 3 bases, and 11 bases lay outside the gene matches. CDR1 is SEHNR, CDR2 FQNEAQ, per germline (reference sequence).

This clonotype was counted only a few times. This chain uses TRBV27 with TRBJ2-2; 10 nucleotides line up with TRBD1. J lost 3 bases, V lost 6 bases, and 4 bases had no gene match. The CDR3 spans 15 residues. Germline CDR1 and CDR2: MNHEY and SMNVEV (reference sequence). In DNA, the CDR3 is TGTGCCAGCAGGGCCGGGACAGGGGACACCGGGGAGCTGTTTTTT. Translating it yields CASRAGTGDTGELFF.

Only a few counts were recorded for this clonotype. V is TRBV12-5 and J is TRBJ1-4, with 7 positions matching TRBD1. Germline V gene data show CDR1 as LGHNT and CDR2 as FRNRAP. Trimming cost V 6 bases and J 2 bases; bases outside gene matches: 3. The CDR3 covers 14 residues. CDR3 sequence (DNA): TGTGCTAGTGGAACGGGACAGACTAATGAAAAACTGTTTTTT. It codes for CASGTGQTNEKLFF. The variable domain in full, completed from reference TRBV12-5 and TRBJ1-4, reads DARVTQTPRHKVTEMGQEVTMRCQPILGHNTVFWYRQTMMQGLELLAYFRNRAPLDDSGMPKDRFSAEMPDATLATLKIQPSEPRDSAVYFCASGTGQTNEKLFFGSGTQLSVL.